This TCR beta chain emerged from a study of T cell responses to AZD1222 COVID-19 vaccine. Study-level results: Seropositivity was recorded at baseline in only a handful of AZD1222 recipients. Without day 14 samples, only post-peak T cell repertoires were studied. In a largely white British group with more females than males, clonal diversity was possibly underestimated. Two doses of AZD1222 preceded a rise in Spike-specific TCR breadth and depth.

The germline V gene has CDR1 SEHNR and CDR2 FQNEAQ (reference sequence). Trimming left V 1 base short and J 7 bases short, with 5 bases between. CDR3 size: 11 residues. As to this clone: Antigen specificity is unknown.

Libraries were prepared by immunoSEQ multiplex PCR; TCRdb keeps only in-frame clonotypes and omits some of them. The sample consists of around 110,000 clones, about 90% of them appearing once. The chain has TRBV7-9 and TRBJ2-7, with no clear D. The TCR sequence derives from an adult who received the AZD1222 COVID-19 vaccine. The sequenced sample was peripheral blood, obtained 28 days after the second AZD1222 dose. The CDR3 DNA follows: TGTGCCAGCAGCTTAGTGGCAGAGCAGTACTTC. Translated, it gives CASSLVAEQYF.